This note documents a single T cell receptor (beta chain) sequence. The antigen is undetermined. The record originates from a study of T cell responses to AZD1222 COVID-19 vaccine. Regarding the study as a whole: The study identified only a handful of AZD1222 recipients as seropositive at baseline.

Repertoires were generated with immunoSEQ multiplex PCR, while TCRdb's copy carries only in-frame clones and drops some. This sample yields around 190,000 clones, of which approximately 92% are seen a single time; approximately 1.5% belongs to the top ten. Germline V gene sequence: CDR1 KGHSH, CDR2 LQKENI. The germline V and J ends were trimmed by 0 bases and 6 bases, with 15 bases remaining between them. This CDR3 region has 15 residues. Sequencing was performed on peripheral blood, taken on day 0 of AZD1222 vaccination. This sequence was found in an adult in good health. The V call is TRBV18, the J call TRBJ2-7; D is perhaps TRBD1 (6 bases). The CDR3 reads CASSPPGQQVSEQYF. In nucleotides, the CDR3 is TGTGCCAGCTCACCACCGGGACAACAGGTATCCGAGCAGTACTTC.